The 8 T cell receptor beta chains listed next were all sequenced from one sample in a study of T cell repertoires in cytomegalovirus infection. TCRdb reprocessed the reads via MiXCR and lists one record per CDR3 protein. The sample carries around 630,000 distinct CDR3 sequences, roughly 24% recorded once. The sequenced sample consisted of CD8+ T cells from PBMCs. The origin of the receptors is a human donor in good health (CMV status not recorded). Some clones in this sample may be carry-over from other donors' samples.

J is TRBJ2-1 and V is TRBV6-2 or TRBV6-3; no clear D. The germline gives CDR1 MNHEY, CDR2 SVGEGT. The CDR3 is 11 amino acids. Trimming removed 7 bases from V and 7 bases from J, with 8 bases in between. The CDR3 nucleotides read TGTGCCAGCACTGTGGGGAATGAGCAGTTCTTC. It specifies CASTVGNEQFF.

About this clonotype: Relative to the germline gene, one junction end is altered; a read error may explain this. The chain has TRBV7-6 and TRBJ1-1; D unclear. The CDR3 sequence is 15 residues long. The germline gives CDR1 SGHVS, CDR2 FNYEAQ. The CDR3 bases are TGTGTCAGCAGCCCTTTGGGTCGGGGAAACACTGAAGCTTTCTTT. It translates to CVSSPLGRGNTEAFF. The whole variable domain, filled in from reference TRBV7-6 and TRBJ1-1, reads GAGVSQSPRYKVTKRGQDVALRCDPISGHVSLYWYRQALGQGPEFLTYFNYEAQQDKSGLPNDRFSAERPEGSISTLTIQRTEQRDSAMYRCVSSPLGRGNTEAFFGQGTRLTVV.

Ten or more counts support this clonotype. The V gene is TRBV10-3, the J gene TRBJ2-7; either TRBD1 or TRBD2 may fit D (5 bases each). The ends were cut back, 5 bases at V and 3 bases at J, with 14 bases in the middle. The length of the CDR3 is 14 residues. Germline values: CDR1 ENHRY, CDR2 SYGVKD. The CDR3 DNA is TGTGCCATCAGTCCTTCCGGGACCTACTACGAGCAGTACTTC. Translating gives CAISPSGTYYEQYF.

Only a few counts were recorded for this clonotype. The CDR3: CASSKGTSEGTDTQYF. The DNA for the CDR3 is TGTGCCAGCAGCAAGGGGACTAGCGAGGGCACAGATACGCAGTATTTT. The chain has TRBV7-9 and TRBJ2-3, with TRBD2 matching over 10 bases. V shed 5 bases, J shed 1 base, and the junction held 6 bases outside the gene matches. Germline CDR1 and CDR2: SEHNR and FQNEAQ (reference sequence). The CDR3 is 16 residues long.

This clonotype was seen many times. The rearrangement joins TRBV6-2 or TRBV6-3 to TRBJ2-5; a possible D gene is TRBD2 (6 bases). V dropped 4 bases and J dropped 4 bases, with 16 bases sitting between them. CDR1 MNHEY and CDR2 SVGEGT come from the germline V gene. The CDR3 contains 15 residues. The CDR3 nucleotides are TGTGCCAGCAGTTTACGGGCGGGGAGAAGAGAGACCCAGTACTTC. This translates into CASSLRAGRRETQYF.

On this clonotype itself: A much larger clone differs from this one at a single base, so this may be a read error. V usage is TRBV7-2 and J usage is TRBJ2-4; no definite D call. Trimming removed 7 bases at V and 10 bases at J, with 14 bases between. Germline CDR1 and CDR2: SGHTA and FQGNSA. The CDR3 sequence is 12 residues long. The CDR3: CASNKLTGIQYF. CDR3 bases: TGTGCCAGCAACAAACTCACCGGGATTCAGTACTTC.

This clonotype has more than one count but fewer than ten. The rearrangement joins TRBV7-3 to TRBJ1-1, with D uncertain. The CDR3 runs 15 residues. The V end was cut by 5 bases, the J end by 5 bases, with 18 bases between. CDR1 SGHTA and CDR2 FQGTGA come from the germline V gene. For the CDR3, the DNA is TGTGCCAGCAGCCCCCGAGTGGGGATGTGGACTGAAGCTTTCTTT. It is translated as CASSPRVGMWTEAFF.

This clonotype was counted only a few times. This chain joins TRBV27 and TRBJ2-2; weak D call: TRBD2 (7 bases). The V gene's germline CDR1 is MNHEY and CDR2 SMNVEV (reference sequence). V lost 7 bases, J lost 8 bases, and 14 bases lay in between. This CDR3 spans 13 amino acids. Here the CDR3 DNA reads TGTGCCAGCACCATGGGGGGGGCAGGGGAGCTGTTTTTT. Encoded protein: CASTMGGAGELFF.